This T cell receptor beta chain was sequenced in a study of CD8 T cells in Susac syndrome. V was pared by 2 bases and J by 3 bases, with 8 bases of the junction left unmatched. The CDR3 spans 17 residues. Germline assignment: CDR1 SGHAT and CDR2 FQNNGV. RNA totalling roughly 0.5 to 1 ug underwent reverse transcription with random hexamers. immunoSEQ multiplex PCR amplified TCR beta CDR3 across 54 Vbeta, 13 Jbeta. TCRdb re-called the immunoSEQ multiplex PCR reads through MiXCR, storing one row per CDR3 protein. The repertoire holds 150,000 to 200,000 distinct CDR3 sequences, with more than 85% as singletons.

The chain carries TRBV11-2 and TRBJ2-7; 12 bases are a match to TRBD2. This receptor was identified in a human donor with Susac syndrome. Sequenced: CD4+ T cells from PBMCs. The CDR3 is CASSLTPGLAGLYEQYF. DNA for the CDR3: TGTGCCAGCAGCTTAACCCCAGGACTAGCGGGGCTCTACGAGCAGTACTTC.